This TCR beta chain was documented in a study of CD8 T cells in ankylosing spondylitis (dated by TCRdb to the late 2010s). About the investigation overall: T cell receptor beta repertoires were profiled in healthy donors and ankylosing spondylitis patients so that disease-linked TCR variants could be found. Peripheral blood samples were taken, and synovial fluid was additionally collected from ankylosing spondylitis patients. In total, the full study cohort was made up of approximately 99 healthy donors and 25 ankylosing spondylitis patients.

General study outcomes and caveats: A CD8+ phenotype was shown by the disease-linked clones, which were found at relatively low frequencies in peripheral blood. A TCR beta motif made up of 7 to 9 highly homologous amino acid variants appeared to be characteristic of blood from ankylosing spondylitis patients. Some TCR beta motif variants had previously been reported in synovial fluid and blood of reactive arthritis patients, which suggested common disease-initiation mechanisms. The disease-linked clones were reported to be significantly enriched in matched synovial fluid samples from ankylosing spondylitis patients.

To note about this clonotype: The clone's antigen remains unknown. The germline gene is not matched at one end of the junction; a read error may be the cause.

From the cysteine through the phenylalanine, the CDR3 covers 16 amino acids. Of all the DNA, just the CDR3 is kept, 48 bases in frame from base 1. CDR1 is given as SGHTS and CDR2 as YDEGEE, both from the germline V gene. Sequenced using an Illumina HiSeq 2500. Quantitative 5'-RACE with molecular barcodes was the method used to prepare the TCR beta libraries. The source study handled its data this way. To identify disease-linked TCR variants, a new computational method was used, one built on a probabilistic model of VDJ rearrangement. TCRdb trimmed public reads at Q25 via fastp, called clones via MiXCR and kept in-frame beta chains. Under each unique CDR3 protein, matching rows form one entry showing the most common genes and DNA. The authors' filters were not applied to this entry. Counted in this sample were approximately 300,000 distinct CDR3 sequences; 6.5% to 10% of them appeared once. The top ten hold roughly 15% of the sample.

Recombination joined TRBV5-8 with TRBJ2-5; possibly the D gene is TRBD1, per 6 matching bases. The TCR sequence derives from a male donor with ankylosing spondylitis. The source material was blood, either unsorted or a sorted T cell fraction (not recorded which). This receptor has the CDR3 CTSSFRGRGNQETQYF. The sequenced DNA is TGTACCAGCAGCTTCAGGGGTCGCGGAAACCAAGAGACCCAGTACTTC. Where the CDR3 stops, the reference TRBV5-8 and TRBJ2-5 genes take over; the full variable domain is EAGVTQSPTHLIKTRGQQATLRCSPISGHTSVYWYQQALGLGLQFLLWYDEGEERNRGNFPPRFSGRQFPNYSSELNVNALELEDSALYLCTSSFRGRGNQETQYFGPGTRLLVL.